A selection of T cell receptor beta chains follows, all from one sample in a study of shared clonotypes between healthy human individuals. Clones were read by immunoSEQ multiplex PCR, and TCRdb kept only the in-frame ones, dropping some. Of 2 million to 2.5 million clones in the sample, around 95% were seen once. The source material was naive CD4+ T cells sorted from blood. The receptors were sampled from a young man in good health. Each CDR3 is given with its conserved first and last residue. Fields, in order: V gene, clone size, D gene, CDR3 length, J gene, CDR3 protein, CDR3 DNA. The D gene is left open where the match is weak. Some rows have no size entry. The others give once, few or many, or a class for an expanded clone.

V gene: TRBV29-1; clone size: NA; D gene: TRBD1; CDR3 length: 16; J gene: TRBJ2-7; CDR3 protein: CSAERRLDRGTYEQYF; CDR3 DNA: TGCAGCGCTGAACGCAGATTAGACAGGGGGACTTACGAGCAGTACTTC
V gene: TRBV7-8; clone size: NA; D gene: NA; CDR3 length: 16; J gene: TRBJ2-3; CDR3 protein: CASSPLPQLGSDTQYF; CDR3 DNA: TGTGCCAGCAGCCCTCTACCCCAGCTCGGGTCAGATACGCAGTATTTT
V gene: TRBV18; clone size: NA; D gene: NA; CDR3 length: 14; J gene: TRBJ2-5; CDR3 protein: CASSIQGSKETQYF; CDR3 DNA: TGTGCCAGCTCAATTCAGGGCTCCAAAGAGACCCAGTACTTC
V gene: TRBV5-8; clone size: NA; D gene: TRBD1; CDR3 length: 12; J gene: TRBJ2-7; CDR3 protein: CASSSRPRDSDF; CDR3 DNA: TGTGCCAGCAGCTCACGCCCCCGGGACAGTGACTTC
V gene: TRBV28; clone size: NA; D gene: TRBD2; CDR3 length: 16; J gene: TRBJ2-7; CDR3 protein: CASSGGGAGGSYEQYF; CDR3 DNA: TGTGCCAGCAGTGGGGGCGGAGCGGGAGGCTCCTACGAGCAGTACTTC
V gene: TRBV11-2; clone size: NA; D gene: NA; CDR3 length: 16; J gene: TRBJ1-3; CDR3 protein: CASSLPPGALGNTIYF; CDR3 DNA: TGTGCCAGCAGCTTACCCCCAGGGGCGCTTGGAAACACCATATATTTT
V gene: TRBV5-1; clone size: NA; D gene: NA; CDR3 length: 16; J gene: TRBJ2-1; CDR3 protein: CASSPLRGRVGNEQFF; CDR3 DNA: TGCGCCAGCAGCCCGCTCCGTGGGAGAGTCGGGAATGAGCAGTTCTTC
V gene: TRBV19; clone size: NA; D gene: NA; CDR3 length: 15; J gene: TRBJ2-1; CDR3 protein: CASSIQTGSYNEQFF; CDR3 DNA: TGTGCCAGTAGTATCCAAACAGGATCCTACAATGAGCAGTTCTTC
V gene: TRBV6-5; clone size: NA; D gene: NA; CDR3 length: 14; J gene: TRBJ1-1; CDR3 protein: CASSYEGMNAEAFF; CDR3 DNA: TGTGCCAGCAGTTATGAGGGGATGAACGCTGAAGCTTTCTTT
V gene: TRBV7-2; clone size: NA; D gene: NA; CDR3 length: 14; J gene: TRBJ2-4; CDR3 protein: CASSLEAEMGIQYF; CDR3 DNA: TGTGCCAGCAGCTTAGAGGCGGAGATGGGCATTCAGTACTTC
V gene: TRBV6-1; clone size: once; D gene: TRBD1; CDR3 length: 16; J gene: TRBJ1-4; CDR3 protein: CASSEKDPGGSEKLFF; CDR3 DNA: TGTGCCAGCAGTGAAAAGGATCCAGGGGGCAGTGAAAAACTGTTTTTT
V gene: TRBV6-6; clone size: NA; D gene: TRBD1; CDR3 length: 15; J gene: TRBJ2-7; CDR3 protein: CASSESTGVMFRQYF; CDR3 DNA: TGTGCCAGCAGCGAATCGACAGGGGTAATGTTCAGGCAGTACTTC
V gene: TRBV5-6; clone size: once; D gene: NA; CDR3 length: 15; J gene: TRBJ2-5; CDR3 protein: CASSLGGRFQETQYF; CDR3 DNA: TGTGCCAGCAGCTTGGGGGGCAGGTTCCAAGAGACCCAGTACTTC
V gene: TRBV4-1; clone size: NA; D gene: NA; CDR3 length: 16; J gene: TRBJ1-4; CDR3 protein: CASSQVPGAYDEKLFF; CDR3 DNA: TGCGCCAGCAGCCAAGTCCCGGGGGCTTATGATGAAAAACTGTTTTTT
V gene: TRBV6-6; clone size: NA; D gene: TRBD1; CDR3 length: 15; J gene: TRBJ2-7; CDR3 protein: CASRPRDRSGYEQYF; CDR3 DNA: TGTGCCAGCAGACCCCGGGACAGATCAGGGTACGAGCAGTACTTC
V gene: TRBV2; clone size: NA; D gene: TRBD1; CDR3 length: 14; J gene: TRBJ1-2; CDR3 protein: CASSPGTGRDGYTF; CDR3 DNA: TGTGCCAGCAGTCCCGGGACAGGGCGAGATGGCTACACCTTC
V gene: TRBV27; clone size: NA; D gene: NA; CDR3 length: 15; J gene: TRBJ1-3; CDR3 protein: CASSLNRASGNTIYF; CDR3 DNA: TGTGCCAGCAGTTTAAACCGGGCCTCTGGAAACACCATATATTTT
V gene: TRBV5-1; clone size: NA; D gene: TRBD1; CDR3 length: 15; J gene: TRBJ1-1; CDR3 protein: CASSFAGGRNTEAFF; CDR3 DNA: TGCGCCAGCAGCTTCGCAGGGGGAAGAAACACTGAAGCTTTCTTT
V gene: TRBV28; clone size: NA; D gene: NA; CDR3 length: 15; J gene: TRBJ1-4; CDR3 protein: CASSSGGASGEKLFF; CDR3 DNA: TGTGCCAGCAGTTCCGGGGGGGCTTCGGGTGAAAAACTGTTTTTT
V gene: TRBV7-9; clone size: NA; D gene: NA; CDR3 length: 12; J gene: TRBJ1-6; CDR3 protein: CASSLNLSPLHF; CDR3 DNA: TGTGCCAGCAGCTTAAATCTTTCACCCCTCCACTTT
V gene: TRBV20-1; clone size: NA; D gene: NA; CDR3 length: 11; J gene: TRBJ1-2; CDR3 protein: CSARVLYGYTF; CDR3 DNA: TGCAGTGCTAGGGTGCTCTATGGCTACACCTTC